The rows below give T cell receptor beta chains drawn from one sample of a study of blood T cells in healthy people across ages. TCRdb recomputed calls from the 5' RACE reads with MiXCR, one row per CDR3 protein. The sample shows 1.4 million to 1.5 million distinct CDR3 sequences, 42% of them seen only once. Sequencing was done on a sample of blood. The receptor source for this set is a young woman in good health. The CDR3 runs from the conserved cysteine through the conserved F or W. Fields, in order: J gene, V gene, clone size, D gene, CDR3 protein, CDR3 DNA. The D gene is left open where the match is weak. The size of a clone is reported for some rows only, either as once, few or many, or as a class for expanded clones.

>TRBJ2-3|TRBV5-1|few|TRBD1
CASSSPEGAPTDTQYF
TGCGCCAGCAGCTCTCCTGAGGGGGCTCCCACAGATACGCAGTATTTT
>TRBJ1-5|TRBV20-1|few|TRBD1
CSATPGTGDQPQHF
TGCAGTGCCACCCCCGGGACAGGGGATCAGCCCCAGCATTTT
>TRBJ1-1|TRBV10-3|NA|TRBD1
CAISGIRTGATLNTEAFF
TGTGCCATCAGTGGGATTCGGACAGGCGCTACCCTGAACACTGAAGCTTTCTTT
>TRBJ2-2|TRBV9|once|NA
CASSHAPTGELFF
TGTGCCAGCAGCCACGCACCCACCGGGGAGCTGTTTTTT
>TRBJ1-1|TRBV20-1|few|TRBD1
CSAQRQGEAFF
TGCAGTGCCCAACGACAGGGTGAAGCTTTCTTT
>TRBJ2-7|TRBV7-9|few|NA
CASSLPGYPLVDEQYF
TGTGCCAGCAGCTTACCTGGCTACCCTCTGGTCGACGAGCAGTACTTC
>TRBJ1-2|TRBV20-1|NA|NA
CSARVERTTGGYTF
TGCAGTGCTAGAGTGGAAAGGACTACGGGTGGCTACACCTTC
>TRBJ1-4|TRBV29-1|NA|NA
CSVTDTATNEKLFF
TGCAGCGTTACCGACACTGCAACTAATGAAAAACTGTTTTTT
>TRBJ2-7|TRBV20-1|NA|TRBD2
CSARGGSGGSSYEQYF
TGCAGTGCTAGAGGCGGCAGCGGGGGTAGCTCCTACGAGCAGTACTTC
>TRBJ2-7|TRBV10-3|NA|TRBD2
CAIRGVGGSSYEQYF
TGTGCCATCAGGGGAGTGGGCGGGAGCTCCTACGAGCAGTACTTC
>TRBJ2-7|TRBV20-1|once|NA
CSARGGTTYEQYF
TGCAGTGCTAGAGGTGGGACCACCTACGAGCAGTACTTC
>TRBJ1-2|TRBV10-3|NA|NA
CAISRNQGVENGYTF
TGTGCCATCAGTCGAAACCAGGGCGTTGAGAATGGCTACACCTTC
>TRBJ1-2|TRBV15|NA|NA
CATSKSGPANGYTF
TGTGCCACCAGCAAGAGTGGTCCCGCGAATGGCTACACCTTC
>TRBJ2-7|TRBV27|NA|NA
CASSLSDFYEQYF
TGTGCCAGCAGTTTATCCGACTTCTACGAGCAGTACTTC
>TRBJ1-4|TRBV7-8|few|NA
CASRSGGEDEKLFF
TGTGCCAGCAGGTCCGGGGGGGAGGATGAAAAACTGTTTTTT
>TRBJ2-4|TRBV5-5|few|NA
CASSPRENLLAKNIQYF
TGTGCCAGCAGCCCCCGGGAAAACTTACTAGCCAAAAACATTCAGTACTTC
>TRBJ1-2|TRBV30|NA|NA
CAWKGNGFDYGYTF
TGTGCCTGGAAGGGAAACGGGTTCGACTATGGCTACACCTTC
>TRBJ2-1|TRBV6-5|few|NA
CASSRDRYREQFF
TGTGCCAGCAGTCGGGACCGCTATCGGGAGCAGTTCTTC
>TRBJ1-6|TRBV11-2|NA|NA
CASSREGTGVNNSPLHF
TGTGCCAGCAGCCGCGAAGGGACTGGTGTTAATAATTCACCCCTCCACTTT
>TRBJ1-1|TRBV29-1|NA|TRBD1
CSVEGTGNTEAFF
TGCAGCGTTGAAGGGACAGGCAACACTGAAGCTTTCTTT
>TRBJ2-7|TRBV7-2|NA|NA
CASSLPGTVKNRIYEQYF
TGTGCCAGCAGCTTACCTGGAACAGTAAAAAACCGAATCTACGAGCAGTACTTC
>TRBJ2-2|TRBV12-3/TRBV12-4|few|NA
CASSFRRDTGELFF
TGTGCCAGCAGTTTTAGACGCGACACCGGGGAGCTGTTTTTT
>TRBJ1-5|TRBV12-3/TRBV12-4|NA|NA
CASAKQGSNQPQHF
TGTGCCAGCGCCAAGCAGGGTAGCAATCAGCCCCAGCATTTT
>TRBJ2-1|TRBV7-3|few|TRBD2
CASSFSAGRTDNEQFF
TGTGCCAGCAGCTTCTCAGCGGGGAGAACCGACAATGAGCAGTTCTTC
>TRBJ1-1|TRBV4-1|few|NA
CASSQEQATEAFF
TGCGCCAGCAGCCAAGAGCAGGCCACTGAAGCTTTCTTT
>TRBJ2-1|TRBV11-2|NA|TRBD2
CVSSLRREVKSNEQFF
TGTGTCAGCAGCCTACGGCGGGAGGTAAAATCCAATGAGCAGTTCTTC
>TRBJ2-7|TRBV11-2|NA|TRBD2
CASSLLHAGGGNEQYF
TGTGCCAGCAGCTTACTACACGCCGGGGGGGGGAACGAGCAGTACTTC
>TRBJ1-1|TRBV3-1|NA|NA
CASSQDPGITEAFF
TGTGCCAGCAGCCAAGATCCGGGGATCACTGAAGCTTTCTTT
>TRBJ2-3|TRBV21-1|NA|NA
CASSFKAGRSTDTQYF
TGTGCCAGCAGCTTCAAGGCAGGGAGAAGCACAGATACGCAGTATTTT
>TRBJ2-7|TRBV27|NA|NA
CASSYRAAGLEQYF
TGTGCCAGCAGCTATAGGGCGGCGGGGCTCGAGCAGTACTTC
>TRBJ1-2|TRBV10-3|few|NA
CAISVPGPKGYTF
TGTGCCATCAGTGTACCGGGACCCAAAGGCTACACCTTC
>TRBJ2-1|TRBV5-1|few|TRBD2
CASSLGGTSGEISSYNEQFF
TGCGCCAGCAGCTTGGGGGGGACTAGCGGGGAAATTAGCTCCTACAATGAGCAGTTCTTC
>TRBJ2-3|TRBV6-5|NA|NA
CASSYPKGVGLVTTDTQYF
TGTGCCAGCAGTTACCCCAAAGGTGTGGGACTGGTGACCACAGATACGCAGTATTTT
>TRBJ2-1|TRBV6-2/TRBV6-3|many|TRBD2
CASSSAGGTNEQFF
TGTGCCAGCAGTTCAGCGGGAGGTACGAATGAGCAGTTCTTC
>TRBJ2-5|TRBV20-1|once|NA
CSARSAEGPGETQYF
TGCAGTGCTAGATCCGCGGAGGGGCCAGGAGAGACCCAGTACTTC
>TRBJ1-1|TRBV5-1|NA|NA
CASFGHENTEAFF
TGCGCCAGCTTTGGACATGAGAACACTGAAGCTTTCTTT
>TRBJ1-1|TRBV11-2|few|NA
CASSLVVMNTEAFF
TGTGCCAGCAGCTTAGTCGTTATGAACACTGAAGCTTTCTTT
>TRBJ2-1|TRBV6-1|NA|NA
CAHDKNTDEQFF
TGTGCGCATGATAAAAACACGGATGAGCAGTTCTTC
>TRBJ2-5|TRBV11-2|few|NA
CASSRPGTRKETQYF
TGTGCCAGCAGTCGTCCCGGGACTCGGAAAGAGACCCAGTACTTC
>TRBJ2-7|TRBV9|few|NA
CASSEGGIPSYEQYF
TGTGCCAGCAGCGAGGGGGGTATCCCCTCCTACGAGCAGTACTTC
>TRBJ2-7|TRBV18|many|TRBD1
CASSAAGQGAREQYF
TGTGCCAGCTCCGCAGCGGGACAGGGTGCTCGCGAGCAGTACTTC
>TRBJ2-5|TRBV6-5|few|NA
CASSSLGGRIKETQYF
TGTGCCAGCAGTTCCTTGGGGGGGCGGATAAAAGAGACCCAGTACTTC
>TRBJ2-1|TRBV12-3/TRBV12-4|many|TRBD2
CAIEGTGLADWSSYNEQFF
TGTGCCATCGAAGGGACAGGACTAGCGGACTGGAGCTCCTACAATGAGCAGTTCTTC
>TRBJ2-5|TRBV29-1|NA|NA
CSASGHSETQYF
TGCAGCGCCTCGGGACATAGTGAGACCCAGTACTTC
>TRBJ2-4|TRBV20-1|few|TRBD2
CSALAGGDIQYF
TGCAGTGCACTAGCGGGGGGGGACATTCAGTACTTC